This T cell receptor beta chain was identified during a study of T-cell memory formation after mild COVID-19 (dated by TCRdb to the early 2020s). In the study overall: Most TCR sequence clusters were specific to one of the two donors. In a couple of donors, T-cell clones that expanded and contracted after mild COVID-19 were tracked by sequencing TCRalpha and TCRbeta repertoires over time. The cohort was made up of two young adult volunteers, one female and one male, who were previously healthy. The paper's findings and limits, for the study overall: Whether the second-wave clones peaking on day 37 were SARS-CoV-2 specific was not confirmed. Only two mild cases were covered in the study, and larger cohorts including severe cases with pre-infection samples were considered necessary. Clones that contracted from day 15 to 85 showed balanced CD4/CD8 phenotypes, whereas a second wave of clones that expanded from day 15 to 37 leaned towards CD4+. Contracting CD4+ clones appeared mostly in the CM and EM memory subsets, whereas CD8+ clones were enriched in EMRA. Some responding clones were detected in pre-infection memory, suggesting pre-existing cross-reactive memory T cells joined the SARS-CoV-2 response.

This clonotype was counted a few times. It lacks a known antigen. Per-base qualities were not stored, and no clone one base away is much larger. Sequencer: Illumina NovaSeq 6000. Using 5'RACE with constant-segment primers, TCRalpha and TCRbeta cDNA libraries were constructed, with sample barcodes and unique molecular identifiers added in the process. Trizol reagent was used to extract RNA from every sample. Library amplification was performed in two PCR steps, and a second sample barcode and Illumina TruSeq adapters were introduced in the second step. Libraries were sequenced on an Illumina NovaSeq with 2 x 150 bp paired-end reads. For the original study's pipeline: Reads were demultiplexed and collapsed into UMI-guided consensus sequences with migec v1.2.7. With mixcr v2.1.11, UMI consensuses were aligned to TRA and TRB V and J templates and assembled into clonotypes. A clonotype was counted as expanded or contracted only when both edgeR and NoisET called the clonotype significant, with the noise models trained on biological replicates. For edgeR calls, a false discovery rate-adjusted p below 0.01 and a log2 fold-change threshold of 1 were applied. As an exploratory analysis of dynamics, max-normalized trajectories of the 1000 most abundant clonotypes were examined with PCA combined with hierarchical clustering. The CD4 or CD8 phenotype of responding clones was assigned using the separately sequenced CD4+ and CD8+ repertoires. In-frame beta chains were kept once TCRdb had trimmed the public reads at Q25 with fastp and called clones with MiXCR. A single entry per CDR3 protein holds the most common genes and DNA from its merged rows. V and J calls and clone size were set by TCRdb, not the authors. The sample includes under 250,000 distinct CDR3 sequences, with 15% observed a single time. The top ten clones comprise 2.1% of the sample.

V is reduced by 1 base and J by 11 bases, leaving a spacing of 10 bases between them. Taken from the germline V gene, the CDR1 and CDR2 loops are SGHRS and YFSETQ. CDR3 length: 13 amino acids, cysteine to phenylalanine. The DNA shown is the 39-base CDR3, in frame from base 1. PBMCs were isolated by Ficoll-Paque density gradient centrifugation. This TCR derives from an adult woman who had mild COVID-19 (a few samples of this study predate the infection). The sample titles of this study are shuffled in the database, so cell type and time point are left out; the donor was told from shared clones. The V and J genes are TRBV5-1 and TRBJ1-6, with the D segment identity uncertain. The sample consisted of PBMCs or a T cell subset sorted from them (not recorded which). The DNA sequence is as follows: TGCGCCAGCAGCTTGTCGATGGAAACACCCCTCCACTTT. It is translated as CASSLSMETPLHF.